This T cell receptor (beta chain) came from a study of cytomegalovirus exposure and HLA in healthy donors. Overall study context: T cells numbering around 190 million yielded 117 million unique TCR beta sequences in an earlier analysis.

The donors (healthy individuals) were bone marrow donors. Whole-study results and caveats: Fewer N-insertions than the approximately 700-donor mean were reportedly shown by an Asian-associated ancestry cluster in a later analysis. Another analysis was done later, and it associated 16,951 TCR beta sequences with HLA alleles at 0.05 false discovery rate.

This clone has just one count. Its antigen is still unknown. The CDR3 sequence is 16 residues long. V lost 0 bases to trimming and J lost 7 bases; unmatched junction nucleotides: 9. CDR1 is SGHTA and CDR2 is FQGNSA in the germline V gene. It was with 60 Vbeta and 13 Jbeta primers that the PCR ran. Measured with immunoSEQ multiplex PCR; TCRdb has only the in-frame clones, and not every one. The repertoire holds around 150,000 clones, with roughly 80% as singletons. The receptor's source is a man younger than 35 in good health and CMV-seropositive. The specimen sequenced was PBMCs. V and J are TRBV7-2 and TRBJ1-5; TRBD1 agrees at 7 bases. CDR3 residues: CASSLAPGGVHQPQHF. The CDR3 region has the DNA TGTGCCAGCAGCTTAGCCCCAGGGGGTGTACACCAGCCCCAGCATTTT.